The next 10 T cell receptor beta chains were all read from a single sample in a study of T cells after yellow fever vaccination. Using its own MiXCR run on the 5' RACE reads, TCRdb lists one record per CDR3 protein. The sample consists of just over 250,000 distinct CDR3 sequences, around 4.9% of them appearing once. Material: CD4+ T cells sorted from PBMCs, obtained on the day of the yellow fever booster vaccination. Receptor source: a man between 18 and 29 years old who received the YFV17D yellow fever vaccine.

The chain employs TRBV6-5 and TRBJ2-5; no clear D gene. The CDR3 sequence is 14 residues long. Germline assignment: CDR1 MNHEY and CDR2 SVGAGI. V was cut by 2 bases and J by 8 bases, with 15 bases left in between. The CDR3: CASSYTLALGTQYF. CDR3 coding DNA: TGTGCCAGCAGTTACACTTTGGCTTTGGGAACCCAGTACTTC.

At least ten counts were recorded for this clonotype. This chain uses TRBV20-1 with TRBJ2-3; 9 bases align to TRBD2. V was clipped by 6 bases and J by 2 bases; unmatched bases: 6. The CDR3 totals 14 residues. In germline, CDR1 is DFQATT, CDR2 SNEGSKA (reference sequence). The CDR3 nucleotides read TGCAGTGCAGTAGCGGGGGAGATCACAGATACGCAGTATTTT. Its translation: CSAVAGEITDTQYF.

The DNA of the CDR3 is TGTGCCAGCTCACCTAGAGGGACAGCCTCCTACAATGAGCAGTTCTTC. Its translation is CASSPRGTASYNEQFF. The chain recombines TRBV18 with TRBJ2-1; 7 nucleotides match TRBD1. This CDR3 has 16 residues. The germline CDR1 and CDR2 sequences are KGHSH and LQKENI. Losses at the gene ends were 3 bases for V and 0 bases for J; bases not matched to a gene: 5.

The rearrangement joins TRBV30 to TRBJ2-1, with no clear D. Germline CDR1 reads GTSNPN; CDR2 reads SVGIG (reference sequence). The CDR3 has 13 amino acids. V was cut by 0 bases and J by 14 bases, with 17 bases left in between. The CDR3 sequence is CAWSVQEVSSEFF. CDR3 DNA sequence: TGTGCCTGGAGTGTACAAGAGGTCAGCTCTGAGTTCTTC.

This clonotype showed up many times. The chain couples TRBV4-3 to TRBJ1-1; D possibly corresponds to TRBD1 (5 bases). CDR1 is LGHNA and CDR2 is YSLEER in the germline V gene. The CDR3 covers 15 residues. V was cut by 0 bases and J by 6 bases, with 14 bases left in between. The chain's CDR3 is CASSQDQGSPAEAFF. In nucleotides, the CDR3 is TGCGCCAGCAGCCAAGATCAGGGCTCACCAGCTGAAGCTTTCTTT.

This sequence joins TRBV6-2 or TRBV6-3 and TRBJ1-1; no definite D call. This CDR3 contains 13 residues. Germline V gene data show CDR1 as MNHEY and CDR2 as SVGEGT. V dropped 6 bases and J dropped 6 bases, with 14 bases sitting between them. CDR3 amino acids: CASSLSVGAEAFF. The CDR3, as DNA: TGTGCCAGCAGCTTATCCGTGGGCGCTGAAGCTTTCTTT.

This clonotype was seen a few times. This chain links TRBV4-1 with TRBJ2-2; no reliable D call. Per germline, CDR1 MGHRA and CDR2 YSYEKL. Trimming pared 1 base from V and 4 bases from J, leaving 10 bases between. The CDR3 is 15 amino acids. The CDR3 DNA reads TGCGCCAGCAGCCAAGGCGGATCTCTCACCGGGGAGCTGTTTTTT. Amino acids: CASSQGGSLTGELFF.

This rearrangement joins TRBV6-2 or TRBV6-3 to TRBJ2-7; D is perhaps TRBD1 (5 bases). CDR1 is MNHEY and CDR2 is SVGEGT in the germline V gene. V gave up 6 bases and J gave up 4 bases, with 10 bases separating them. This CDR3 is built from 12 residues. CDR3 bases: TGTGCCAGCAGCACAACAGGTTACGAGCAGTACTTC. Its translation is CASSTTGYEQYF.

This chain connects TRBV12-3 or TRBV12-4 to TRBJ1-5, with D unclear. Trimming shortened V by 6 bases and J by 0 bases, and 12 bases separated the two germline ends. The CDR3 is made up of 15 amino acids. CDR3 sequence: CASRARVGSNQPQHF. In DNA, the CDR3 is TGTGCCAGCAGAGCGAGGGTAGGTAGCAATCAGCCCCAGCATTTT.

This clonotype was recorded many times. V usage is TRBV5-1 and J usage is TRBJ2-3; TRBD1 might be the D (6 bases). Germline V lookup: CDR1 SGHRS, CDR2 YFSETQ. The CDR3 extends over 13 amino acids. Trimming stripped 4 bases from V and 3 bases from J, with 9 bases between. The CDR3 reads CASSPQGTDTQYF. In nucleotides, the CDR3 is TGCGCCAGCAGCCCACAGGGAACAGATACGCAGTATTTT.